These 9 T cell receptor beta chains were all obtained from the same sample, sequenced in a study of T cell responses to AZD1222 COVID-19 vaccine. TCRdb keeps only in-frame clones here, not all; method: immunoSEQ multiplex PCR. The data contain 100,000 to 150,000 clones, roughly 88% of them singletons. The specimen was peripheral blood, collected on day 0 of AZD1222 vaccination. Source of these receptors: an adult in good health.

The CDR3 coding sequence is TGTGCCAGCACCAAGACAGGGGGATGGGAAAAACTGTTTTTT. Protein sequence: CASTKTGGWEKLFF. The V call is TRBV28, the J call TRBJ1-4; 9 nucleotides align to TRBD1. V gave up 7 bases and J gave up 8 bases; unmatched junction bases: 8. This CDR3 region has 14 residues. The germline CDR1 and CDR2 sequences are MDHEN and SYDVKM.

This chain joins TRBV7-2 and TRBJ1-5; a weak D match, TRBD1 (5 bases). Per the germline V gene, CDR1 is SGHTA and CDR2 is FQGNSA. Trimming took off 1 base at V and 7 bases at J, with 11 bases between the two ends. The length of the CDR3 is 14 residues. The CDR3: CASSLGGPRQPQHF. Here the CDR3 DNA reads TGTGCCAGCAGCTTAGGGGGACCAAGGCAGCCCCAGCATTTT.

CDR3 in DNA: TGTGCCAGCAGTTACTCGGAGGCGGAAACTGAAGCTTTCTTT. This codes for CASSYSEAETEAFF. The chain couples TRBV6-5 to TRBJ1-1, with D uncertain. The V gene's germline CDR1 is MNHEY and CDR2 SVGAGI. V lost 0 bases and J lost 5, with 10 bases in between. This CDR3 comprises 14 residues.

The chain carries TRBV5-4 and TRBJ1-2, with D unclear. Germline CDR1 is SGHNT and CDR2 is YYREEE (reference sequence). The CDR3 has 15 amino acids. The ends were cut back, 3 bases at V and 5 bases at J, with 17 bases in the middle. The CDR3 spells CASSSPRRQIYGYTF. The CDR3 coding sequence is TGTGCCAGCAGCTCCCCTAGACGGCAGATATATGGCTACACCTTC.

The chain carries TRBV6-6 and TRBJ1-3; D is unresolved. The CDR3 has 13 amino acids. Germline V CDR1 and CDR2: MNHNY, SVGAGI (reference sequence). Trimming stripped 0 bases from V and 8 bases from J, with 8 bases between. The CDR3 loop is CASSYSKVDTIYF. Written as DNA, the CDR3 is TGTGCCAGCAGTTACTCTAAAGTGGACACCATATATTTT.

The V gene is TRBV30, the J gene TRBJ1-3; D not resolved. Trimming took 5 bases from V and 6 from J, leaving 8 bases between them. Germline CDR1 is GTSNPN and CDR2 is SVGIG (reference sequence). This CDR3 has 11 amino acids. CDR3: CAWAKLNTIYF. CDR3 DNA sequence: TGTGCCTGGGCTAAGCTAAACACCATATATTTT.

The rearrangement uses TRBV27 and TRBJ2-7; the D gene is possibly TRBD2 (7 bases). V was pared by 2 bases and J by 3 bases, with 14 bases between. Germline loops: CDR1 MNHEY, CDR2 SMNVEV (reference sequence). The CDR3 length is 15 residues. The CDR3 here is CASSLGRGKGYEQYF. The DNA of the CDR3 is TGTGCCAGCAGTTTAGGGAGGGGGAAGGGCTACGAGCAGTACTTC.

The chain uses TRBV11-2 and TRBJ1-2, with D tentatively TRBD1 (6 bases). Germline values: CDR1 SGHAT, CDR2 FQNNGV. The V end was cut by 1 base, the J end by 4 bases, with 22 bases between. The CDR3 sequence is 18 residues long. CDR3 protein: CASSLVGPKTGLAYGYTF. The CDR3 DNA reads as TGTGCCAGCAGCTTAGTGGGGCCAAAGACAGGTCTCGCCTATGGCTACACCTTC.

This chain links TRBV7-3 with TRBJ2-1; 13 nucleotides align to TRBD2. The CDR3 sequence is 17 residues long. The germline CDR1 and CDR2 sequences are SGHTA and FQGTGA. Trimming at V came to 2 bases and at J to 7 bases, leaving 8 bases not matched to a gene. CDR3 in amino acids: CASSLPRTSGSSNEQFF. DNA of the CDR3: TGTGCCAGCAGCTTACCACGGACTAGCGGGAGTTCGAATGAGCAGTTCTTC. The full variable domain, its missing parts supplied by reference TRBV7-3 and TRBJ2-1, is GAGVSQTPSNKVTEKGKYVELRCDPISGHTALYWYRQSLGQGPEFLIYFQGTGAADDSGLPNDRFFAVRPEGSVSTLKIQRTERGDSAVYLCASSLPRTSGSSNEQFFGPGTRLTVL.